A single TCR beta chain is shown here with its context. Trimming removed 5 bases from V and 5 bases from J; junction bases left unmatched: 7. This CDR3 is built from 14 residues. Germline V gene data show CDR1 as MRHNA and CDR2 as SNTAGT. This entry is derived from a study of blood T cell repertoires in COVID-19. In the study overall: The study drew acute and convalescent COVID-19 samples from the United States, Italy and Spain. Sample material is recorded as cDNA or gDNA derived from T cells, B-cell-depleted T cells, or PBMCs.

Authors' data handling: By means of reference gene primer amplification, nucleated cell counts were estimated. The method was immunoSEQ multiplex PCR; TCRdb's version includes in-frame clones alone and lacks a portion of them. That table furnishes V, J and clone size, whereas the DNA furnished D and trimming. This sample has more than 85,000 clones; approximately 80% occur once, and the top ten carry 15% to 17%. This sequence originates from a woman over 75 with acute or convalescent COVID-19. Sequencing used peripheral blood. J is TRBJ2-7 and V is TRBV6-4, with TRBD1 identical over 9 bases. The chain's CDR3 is CASSPGQGGDEQYF. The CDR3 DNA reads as TGTGCCAGCAGTCCGGGACAGGGAGGCGACGAGCAGTACTTC.